The 3 T cell receptor beta chains below were found in one sample sequenced in a study of CD8 T cells in Susac syndrome. Random-hexamer reverse transcription was applied to 0.5 to 1 ug RNA. TCRdb redid the calling of the immunoSEQ multiplex PCR reads with MiXCR, one entry per CDR3 protein. The repertoire holds tens of thousands of distinct CDR3 sequences, with 91% as singletons. The sample comprised CD8+ T cells from PBMCs. The receptors derive from a human donor with multiple sclerosis.

The rearrangement links TRBV5-6 to TRBJ1-1; D not resolved. V lost 4 bases and J lost 1, with 17 bases in between. CDR3 length: 16 amino acids. The germline gives CDR1 SGHDT, CDR2 YYEEEE. The CDR3 bases are TGTGCCAGCAGCCCGGACCCCAATGGGTGGAACACTGAAGCTTTCTTT. It specifies CASSPDPNGWNTEAFF.

This sequence joins TRBV2 and TRBJ2-7; 8 nucleotides align to TRBD2. V lost 8 bases to trimming and J lost 3 bases; unmatched junction nucleotides: 6. Per germline, CDR1 SNHLY and CDR2 FYNNEI. There are 13 residues in the CDR3. The CDR3 loop reads CASGGREDYEQYF. In DNA, the CDR3 is TGTGCCAGCGGGGGGCGGGAGGACTACGAGCAGTACTTC.

The V gene is TRBV7-6, the J gene TRBJ1-5, with TRBD1 matching 7 bases. CDR1 is SGHVS, CDR2 FNYEAQ, per germline. Trimming cost V 5 bases and J 0 bases; bases outside gene matches: 4. CDR3 length: 15 residues. CDR3 coding DNA: TGTGCCAGCAGCGCACAGGGGTATAGCAATCAGCCCCAGCATTTT. It translates to CASSAQGYSNQPQHF.